This T cell receptor beta chain stems from a study of blood T cell repertoires in COVID-19. TCRdb keeps only in-frame clones here, not all; method: immunoSEQ multiplex PCR. The data show 60,000 to 80,000 clones, around nine tenths seen once. The CDR3 consists of 15 residues. The V and J ends lost 5 bases and 6 bases, in that order; junction bases with no gene match: 9. Germline-derived CDR1 and CDR2 are SEHNR and FQNEAQ (reference sequence). Sample: peripheral blood. This TCR derives from a human donor in a cohort sampled during active COVID-19. The V call is TRBV7-9, the J call TRBJ1-2; 10 bases map to TRBD1. CDR3 coding DNA: TGTGCCAGCAGCCCGCCGGGACAGGGGTTCGATGGCTACACCTTC. Amino acids: CASSPPGQGFDGYTF.